Following are 8 T cell receptor beta chains from one sample sequenced in a study of glioma-infiltrating T cells after dendritic cell vaccination. TCRdb's copy holds only in-frame clones and misses some; the assay was immunoSEQ multiplex PCR. The sample has some 91,000 clones, roughly 77% seen once. Regarding time point: after dendritic cell vaccination, including at tumor progression/relapse. The sample was blood, taken after dendritic cell vaccination. Receptor source: a human donor with glioblastoma.

The CDR3 DNA sequence: TGTGCCATCCGGGGCTTCGAGGGGGCCTACAATGAGCAGTTCTTC. Its protein is CAIRGFEGAYNEQFF. The rearrangement uses TRBV10-3 and TRBJ2-1, with D perhaps TRBD1 (6 bases). Germline V gene data show CDR1 as ENHRY and CDR2 as SYGVKD. The CDR3 is made up of 15 amino acids. V lost 8 bases and J 2 bases, leaving 16 bases between the germline ends.

The V gene is TRBV19, the J gene TRBJ1-1, with D maybe TRBD1 (6 bases). Germline CDR1 and CDR2: LNHDA and SQIVND (reference sequence). V was shortened by 5 bases and J by 4 bases, with 11 bases between the two germline ends. This CDR3 is 13 amino acids long. The CDR3 loop reads CASSQQGPTEAFF. CDR3 nucleotide sequence: TGTGCCAGTAGTCAACAGGGTCCCACTGAAGCTTTCTTT.

This chain uses TRBV7-3 with TRBJ2-2; D remains unclear. The CDR3 sequence is 15 residues long. The germline CDR1 and CDR2 sequences are SGHTA and FQGTGA. V was cut by 1 base and J by 13 bases, with 19 bases left in between. CDR3 sequence: CASSLNSAADSGLFF. For the CDR3, the DNA is TGTGCCAGCAGCTTAAATTCGGCCGCGGATTCTGGGCTGTTTTTT.

There are a few counts of this clone. The rearrangement joins TRBV2 to TRBJ1-5; 7 bases are shared with TRBD1. The V segment lost 4 bases and the J segment 6 bases; nucleotides outside the gene matches: 6. The CDR3 length is 14 residues. From germline, CDR1 is SNHLY and CDR2 FYNNEI. CDR3 nucleotide sequence: TGTGCCAGCAGTGGCCAGGGGGACGGTCAGCCCCAGCATTTT. Protein sequence: CASSGQGDGQPQHF.

This clone was observed a handful of times. The V gene is TRBV6-5, the J gene TRBJ2-3; tentatively, D is TRBD1 (5 bases). The CDR3 is 14 amino acids. Germline CDR1 is MNHEY and CDR2 is SVGAGI. Trimming removed 7 bases at V and 0 bases at J, with 11 bases between. CDR3 loop: CASKDRVSTDTQYF. CDR3 nucleotides: TGTGCCAGCAAAGACAGAGTAAGCACAGATACGCAGTATTTT.

In DNA, the CDR3 is TGTGCCAGCAGTGTCGATAGCGGGGGGGCTTACAATGAGCAGTTCTTC. Translating it yields CASSVDSGGAYNEQFF. V is TRBV2 and J is TRBJ2-1, with 11 bases that match TRBD2. Trimming removed 4 bases from V and 4 bases from J; junction bases left unmatched: 6. The CDR3 sequence is 16 residues long. The germline V gene has CDR1 SNHLY and CDR2 FYNNEI.

This chain uses TRBV7-2 with TRBJ2-1, with TRBD2 matching 9 bases. Per the germline V gene, CDR1 is SGHTA and CDR2 is FQGNSA. Trimming at V came to 4 bases and at J to 3 bases, leaving 7 bases not matched to a gene. This CDR3 is 16 amino acids long. CDR3 region: CASSSKVAGVYNEQFF. CDR3 DNA sequence: TGTGCCAGCAGCTCAAAAGTAGCGGGAGTCTACAATGAGCAGTTCTTC.

The genes are TRBV12-2 and TRBJ2-7; the listed D gene, TRBD2, was not tested against the DNA. TRBV12-2 is recorded as a pseudogene. The CDR3 totals 16 residues. Here the CDR3 DNA reads TGTGCAAGTCGCTTAGGTTTTCGGGAGGGGGCCTACGAGCAGTACGTC. It translates to CASRLGFREGAYEQYV.